The entry below gives a single T cell receptor beta chain sequence along with its context. V lost 4 bases to trimming and J lost 3 bases, with 5 bases between them. Germline values: CDR1 SNHLY, CDR2 FYNNEI. CDR3 length: 12 amino acids. The data derive from a study of cytomegalovirus exposure and HLA in healthy donors. Clones were read by immunoSEQ multiplex PCR, and TCRdb kept only the in-frame ones, dropping some. The sample consists of about 150,000 clones, approximately 91% of them appearing once. This TCR was sampled from a woman under 30 in good health and CMV-seropositive. This chain uses TRBV2 with TRBJ2-3, with no clear D. Sequenced: PBMCs. The chain's CDR3 is CASSGGTDTQYF. The CDR3 bases are TGTGCCAGCAGTGGAGGAACAGATACGCAGTATTTT. The complete variable domain, with remaining parts taken from reference TRBV2 and TRBJ2-3, reads EPEVTQTPSHQVTQMGQEVILRCVPISNHLYFYWYRQILGQKVEFLVSFYNNEISEKSEIFDDQFSVERPDGSNFTLKIRSTKLEDSAMYFCASSGGTDTQYFGPGTRLTVL.